These 6 T cell receptor beta chains share one sample of origin, sequenced in a study of PD-L1 blockade in urothelial cancer. Measured with immunoSEQ multiplex PCR; TCRdb has only the in-frame clones, and not every one. The sample holds about 95,000 clones, 87% seen once. As for time point: pretreatment peripheral blood. The material sequenced was PBMCs, taken around atezolizumab (anti-PD-L1) treatment. The receptors shown here come from a man aged 55 to 70 with urothelial cancer.

Note on this clone: The junction and the germline gene differ at one end; a read error may be behind it. V gene TRBV7-7 combines with J gene TRBJ2-5; the D is unclear. The CDR3 contains 14 residues. Germline values: CDR1 SSHAT, CDR2 FNYEAQ (reference sequence). CDR3 nucleotide sequence: TGTGCTAGCAGCTTAGACGCAGGACAAGAGACCCAGTACTTC. Translated: CASSLDAGQETQYF.

The gene calls are TRBV9 and TRBJ2-1; 13 bases line up with TRBD2. V lost 3 bases and J lost 4; bases outside the gene matches: 7. The CDR3 contains 17 residues. Germline V lookup: CDR1 SGDLS, CDR2 YYNGEE. The CDR3, as DNA: TGTGCCAGCAGCGAGGGATGGACTAGCGGGGGATACAATGAGCAGTTCTTC. It encodes CASSEGWTSGGYNEQFF.

The genes are TRBV29-1 and TRBJ1-1, with D tentatively TRBD1 (6 bases). The CDR3 has 15 residues. Per the germline V gene, CDR1 is SQVTM and CDR2 is ANQGSEA. Trimming took 6 bases from V and 0 from J, leaving 17 bases between them. DNA of the CDR3: TGCAGCGTGAAGACAGGATCCTTCATGAACACTGAAGCTTTCTTT. This gives the protein CSVKTGSFMNTEAFF.

The chain recombines TRBV10-1 with TRBJ2-3; possibly TRBD2 for D (6 bases). The CDR3 extends over 14 amino acids. The germline V and J ends were trimmed by 0 bases and 5 bases, with 9 bases remaining between them. Germline assignment: CDR1 WNHNN and CDR2 SYGVQD (reference sequence). The CDR3 nucleotides are TGCGCCAGCAGTGAGTCGGGAGGCCTAGATACGCAGTATTTT. Protein: CASSESGGLDTQYF.

The rearrangement links TRBV19 to TRBJ1-1, with 8 bases identical to TRBD1. The germline gives CDR1 LNHDA, CDR2 SQIVND (reference sequence). CDR3 size: 15 residues. J was trimmed by 2 bases and V by 4 bases; bases with no gene match: 6. For the CDR3, the DNA is TGTGCCAGTAGTACCCAGGGGGCCGTCAACACTGAAGCTTTCTTT. Translated, it gives CASSTQGAVNTEAFF.

This clone has only a few counts. The chain employs TRBV19 and TRBJ1-6; D uncertain. Germline V gives CDR1 LNHDA, CDR2 SQIVND (reference sequence). With 3 bases removed from V and 7 bases from J, the gap between germline ends came to 16 bases. The CDR3 is 16 residues long. The CDR3 loop reads CASSILEGSRNSPLHF. CDR3 nucleotides: TGTGCCAGTAGTATCCTGGAGGGATCTCGGAATTCACCCCTCCACTTT.